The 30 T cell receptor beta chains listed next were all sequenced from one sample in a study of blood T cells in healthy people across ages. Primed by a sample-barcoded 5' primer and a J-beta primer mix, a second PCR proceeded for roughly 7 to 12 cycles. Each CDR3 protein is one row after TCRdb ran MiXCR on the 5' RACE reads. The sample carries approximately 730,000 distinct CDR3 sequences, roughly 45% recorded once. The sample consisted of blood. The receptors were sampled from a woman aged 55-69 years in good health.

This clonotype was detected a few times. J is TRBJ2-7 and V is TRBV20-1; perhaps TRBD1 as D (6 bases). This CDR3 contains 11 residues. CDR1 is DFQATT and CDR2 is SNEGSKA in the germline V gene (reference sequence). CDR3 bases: TGCGGGTGGCAGGGGACCTACGAGCAGTACTTC. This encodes CGWQGTYEQYF.

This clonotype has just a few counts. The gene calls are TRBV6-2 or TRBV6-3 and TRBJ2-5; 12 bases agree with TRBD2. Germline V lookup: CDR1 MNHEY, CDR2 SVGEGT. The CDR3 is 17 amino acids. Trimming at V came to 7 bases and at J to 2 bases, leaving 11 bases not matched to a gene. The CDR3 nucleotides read TGTGCCAGCACACTACGTCGGACTAGCGGGGAACAAGAGACCCAGTACTTC. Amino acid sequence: CASTLRRTSGEQETQYF.

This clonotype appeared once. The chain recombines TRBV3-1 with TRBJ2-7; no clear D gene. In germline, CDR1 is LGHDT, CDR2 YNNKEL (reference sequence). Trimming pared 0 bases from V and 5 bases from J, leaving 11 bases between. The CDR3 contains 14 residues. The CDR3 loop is CASSQEEALDEQYF. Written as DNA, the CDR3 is TGTGCCAGCAGCCAAGAGGAAGCCCTAGACGAGCAGTACTTC.

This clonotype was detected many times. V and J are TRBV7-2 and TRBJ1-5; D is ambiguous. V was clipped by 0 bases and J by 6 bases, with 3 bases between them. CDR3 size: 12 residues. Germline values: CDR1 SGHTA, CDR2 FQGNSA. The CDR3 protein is CASSLAAQPQHF. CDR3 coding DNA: TGTGCCAGCAGCTTAGCAGCTCAGCCCCAGCATTTT.

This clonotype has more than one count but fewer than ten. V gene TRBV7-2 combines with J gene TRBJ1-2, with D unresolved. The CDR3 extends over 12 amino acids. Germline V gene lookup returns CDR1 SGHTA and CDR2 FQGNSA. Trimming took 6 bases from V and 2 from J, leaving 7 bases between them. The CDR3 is CASRRQNYGYTF. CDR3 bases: TGTGCCAGCAGGAGGCAGAACTATGGCTACACCTTC.

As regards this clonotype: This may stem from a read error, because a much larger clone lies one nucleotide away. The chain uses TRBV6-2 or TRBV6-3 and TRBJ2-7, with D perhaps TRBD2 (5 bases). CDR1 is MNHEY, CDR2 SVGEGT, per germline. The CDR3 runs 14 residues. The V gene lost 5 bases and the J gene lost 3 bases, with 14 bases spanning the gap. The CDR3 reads CASSDFGNGYEQYF. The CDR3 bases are TGTGCCAGCAGTGACTTCGGGAACGGCTACGAGCAGTACTTC.

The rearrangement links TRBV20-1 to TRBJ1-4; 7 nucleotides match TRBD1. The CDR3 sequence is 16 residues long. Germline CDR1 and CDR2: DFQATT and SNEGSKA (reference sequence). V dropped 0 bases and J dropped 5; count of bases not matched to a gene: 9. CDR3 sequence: CSARDLGGTENEKLFF. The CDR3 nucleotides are TGCAGTGCTAGAGATCTCGGCGGGACAGAGAATGAAAAACTGTTTTTT.

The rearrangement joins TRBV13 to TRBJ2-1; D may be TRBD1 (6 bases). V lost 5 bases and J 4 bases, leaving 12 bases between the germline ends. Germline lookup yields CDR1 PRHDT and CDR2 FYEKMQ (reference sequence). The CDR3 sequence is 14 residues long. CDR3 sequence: CASSVRTEYNEQFF. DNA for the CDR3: TGTGCCAGCAGCGTAAGGACAGAATACAATGAGCAGTTCTTC.

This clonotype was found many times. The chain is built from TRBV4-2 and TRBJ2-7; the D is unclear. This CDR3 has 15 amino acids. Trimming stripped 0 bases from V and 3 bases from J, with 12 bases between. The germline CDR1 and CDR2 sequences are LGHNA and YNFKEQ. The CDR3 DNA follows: TGTGCCAGCAGCCAAGAGCACACGGACGTCTACGAGCAGTACTTC. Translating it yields CASSQEHTDVYEQYF.

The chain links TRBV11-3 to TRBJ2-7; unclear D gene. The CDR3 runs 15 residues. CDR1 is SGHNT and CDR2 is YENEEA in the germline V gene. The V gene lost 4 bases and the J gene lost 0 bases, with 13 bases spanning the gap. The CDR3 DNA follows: TGTGCCAGCAGCTCTCCGTCCCGTGGCTCCTACGAGCAGTACTTC. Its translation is CASSSPSRGSYEQYF.

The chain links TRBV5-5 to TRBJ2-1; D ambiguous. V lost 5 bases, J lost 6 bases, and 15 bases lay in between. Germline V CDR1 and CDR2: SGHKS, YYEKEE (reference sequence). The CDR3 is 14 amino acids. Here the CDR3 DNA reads TGTGCCAGCAGACGAGAATCTACGGGCAATGAGCAGTTCTTC. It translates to CASRRESTGNEQFF.

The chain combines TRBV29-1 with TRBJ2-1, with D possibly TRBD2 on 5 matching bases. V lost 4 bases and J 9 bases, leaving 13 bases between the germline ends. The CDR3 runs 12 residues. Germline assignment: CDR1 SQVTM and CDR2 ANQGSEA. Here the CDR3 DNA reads TGCAGCGTTGTGACCCGACGGGGTGAGCAGTTCTTC. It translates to CSVVTRRGEQFF.

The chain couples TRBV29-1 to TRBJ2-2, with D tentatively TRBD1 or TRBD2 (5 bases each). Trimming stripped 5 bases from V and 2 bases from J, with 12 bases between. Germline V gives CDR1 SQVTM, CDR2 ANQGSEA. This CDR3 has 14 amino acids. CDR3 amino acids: CSVRGALNTGELFF. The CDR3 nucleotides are TGCAGCGTTAGAGGGGCTCTAAACACCGGGGAGCTGTTTTTT.

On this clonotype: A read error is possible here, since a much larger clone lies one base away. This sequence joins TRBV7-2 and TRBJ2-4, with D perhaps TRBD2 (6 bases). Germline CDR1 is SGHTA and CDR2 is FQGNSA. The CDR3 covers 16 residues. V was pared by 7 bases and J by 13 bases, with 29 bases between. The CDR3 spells CASTETSLVYQEAQYF. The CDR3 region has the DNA TGTGCCAGCACCGAGACTAGTCTGGTGTACCAAGAGGCCCAGTACTTC.

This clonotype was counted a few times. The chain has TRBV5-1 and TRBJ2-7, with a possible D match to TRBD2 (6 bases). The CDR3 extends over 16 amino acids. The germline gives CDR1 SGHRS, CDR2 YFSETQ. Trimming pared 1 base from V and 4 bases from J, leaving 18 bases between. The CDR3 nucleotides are TGCGCCAGCAGCTTGTCCCCCGGGACTGGGGGATACGAGCAGTACTTC. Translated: CASSLSPGTGGYEQYF.

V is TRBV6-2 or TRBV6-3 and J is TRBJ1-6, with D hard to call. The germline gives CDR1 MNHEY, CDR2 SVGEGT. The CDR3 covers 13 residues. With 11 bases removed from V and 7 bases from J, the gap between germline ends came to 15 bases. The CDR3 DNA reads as TGTGCCTCCCTAGACATTGGGAATTCACCCCTCCACTTT. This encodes CASLDIGNSPLHF.

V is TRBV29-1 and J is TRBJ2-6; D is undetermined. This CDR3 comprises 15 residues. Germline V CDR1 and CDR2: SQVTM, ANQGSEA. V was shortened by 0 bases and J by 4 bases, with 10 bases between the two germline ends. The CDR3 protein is CSVEDVSTGANVLTF. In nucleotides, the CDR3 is TGCAGCGTTGAAGATGTGTCGACCGGGGCCAACGTCCTGACTTTC.

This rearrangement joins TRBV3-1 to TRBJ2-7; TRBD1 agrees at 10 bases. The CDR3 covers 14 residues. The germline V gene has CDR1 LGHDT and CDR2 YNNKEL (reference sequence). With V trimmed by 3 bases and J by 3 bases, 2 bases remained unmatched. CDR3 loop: CASSHGTGDYEQYF. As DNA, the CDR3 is TGTGCCAGCAGCCATGGGACAGGGGACTACGAGCAGTACTTC.

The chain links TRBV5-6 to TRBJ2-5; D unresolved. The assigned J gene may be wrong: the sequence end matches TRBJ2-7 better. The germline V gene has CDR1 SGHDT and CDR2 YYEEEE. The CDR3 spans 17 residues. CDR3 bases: TGTGCCAGCAGCGTACCGCGTGTGGTAAGGGACTCCTACGAGCAGTACTTC. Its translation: CASSVPRVVRDSYEQYF.

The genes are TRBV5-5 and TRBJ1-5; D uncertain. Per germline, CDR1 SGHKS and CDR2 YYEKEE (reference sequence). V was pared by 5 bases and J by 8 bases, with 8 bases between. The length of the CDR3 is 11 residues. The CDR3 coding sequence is TGTGCCAGCAGACCCGAGGAGCCCCAGCATTTT. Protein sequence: CASRPEEPQHF.

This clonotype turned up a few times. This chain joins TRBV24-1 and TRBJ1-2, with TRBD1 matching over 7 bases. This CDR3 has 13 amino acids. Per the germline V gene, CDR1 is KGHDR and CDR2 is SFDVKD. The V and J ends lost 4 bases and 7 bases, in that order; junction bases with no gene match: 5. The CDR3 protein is CATSEGQMGGYTF. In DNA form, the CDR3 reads TGTGCCACCAGTGAGGGACAGATGGGTGGCTACACCTTC.

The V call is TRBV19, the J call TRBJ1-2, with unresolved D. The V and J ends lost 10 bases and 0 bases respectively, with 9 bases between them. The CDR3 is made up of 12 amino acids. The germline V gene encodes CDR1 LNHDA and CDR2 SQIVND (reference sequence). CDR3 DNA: TGTGCCACCTACGACCCTAACTATGGCTACACCTTC. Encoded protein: CATYDPNYGYTF.

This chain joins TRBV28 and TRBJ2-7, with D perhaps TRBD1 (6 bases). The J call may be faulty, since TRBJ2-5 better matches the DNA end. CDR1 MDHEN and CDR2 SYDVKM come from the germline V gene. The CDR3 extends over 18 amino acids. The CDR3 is CASSLNQGKTGRGETQYF. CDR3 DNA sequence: TGTGCCAGCAGTTTAAATCAGGGGAAAACGGGTCGGGGCGAGACCCAGTACTTC.

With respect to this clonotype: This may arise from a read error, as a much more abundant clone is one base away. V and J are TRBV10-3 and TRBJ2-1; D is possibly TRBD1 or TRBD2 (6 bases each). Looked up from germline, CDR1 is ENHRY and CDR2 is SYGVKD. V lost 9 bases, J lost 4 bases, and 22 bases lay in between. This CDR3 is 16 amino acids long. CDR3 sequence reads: CAITSQDGGRYNEQFF. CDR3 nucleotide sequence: TGTGCCATTACTTCCCAGGATGGGGGGCGGTACAATGAGCAGTTCTTC.

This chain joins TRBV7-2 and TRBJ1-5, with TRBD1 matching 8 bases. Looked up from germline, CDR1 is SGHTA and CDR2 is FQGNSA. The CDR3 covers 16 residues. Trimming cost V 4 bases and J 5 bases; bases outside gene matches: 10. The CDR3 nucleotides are TGTGCCAGCAGCTCGATCCCAGGGGGCCCCCATCAGCCCCAGCATTTT. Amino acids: CASSSIPGGPHQPQHF.

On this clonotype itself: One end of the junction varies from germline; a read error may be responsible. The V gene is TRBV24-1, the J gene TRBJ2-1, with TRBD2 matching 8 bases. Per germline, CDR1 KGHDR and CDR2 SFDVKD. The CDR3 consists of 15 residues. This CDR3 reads CASSDGTRENNEQFF. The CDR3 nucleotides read TGTGCCTCCAGTGATGGGACTAGAGAAAACAATGAGCAGTTCTTC.

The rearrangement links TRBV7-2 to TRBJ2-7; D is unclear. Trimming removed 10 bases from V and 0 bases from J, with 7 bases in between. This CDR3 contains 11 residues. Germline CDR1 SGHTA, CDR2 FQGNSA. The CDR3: CATANSYEQYF. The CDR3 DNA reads TGTGCCACCGCGAACTCCTACGAGCAGTACTTC.

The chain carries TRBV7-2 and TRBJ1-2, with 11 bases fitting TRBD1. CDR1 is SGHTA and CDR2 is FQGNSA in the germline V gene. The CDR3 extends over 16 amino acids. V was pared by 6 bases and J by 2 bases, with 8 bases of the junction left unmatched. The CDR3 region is CASSPTRTGGNYGYTF. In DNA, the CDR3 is TGTGCCAGCAGTCCTACCCGGACAGGGGGCAACTATGGCTACACCTTC.

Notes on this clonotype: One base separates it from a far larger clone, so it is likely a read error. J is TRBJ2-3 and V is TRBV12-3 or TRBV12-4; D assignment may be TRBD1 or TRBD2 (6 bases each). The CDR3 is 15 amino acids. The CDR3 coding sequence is TGTGCCAGCAGTTTAGTCGGGGGCAGCACAGATACGGAGTATTTT. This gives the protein CASSLVGGSTDTEYF.

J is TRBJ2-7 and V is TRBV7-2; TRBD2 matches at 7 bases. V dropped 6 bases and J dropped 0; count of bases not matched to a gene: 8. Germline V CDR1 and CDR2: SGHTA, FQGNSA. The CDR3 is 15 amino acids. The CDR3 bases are TGTGCCAGCAGGGGGGGGACTCTGAGCTCCTACGAGCAGTACTTC. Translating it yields CASRGGTLSSYEQYF.